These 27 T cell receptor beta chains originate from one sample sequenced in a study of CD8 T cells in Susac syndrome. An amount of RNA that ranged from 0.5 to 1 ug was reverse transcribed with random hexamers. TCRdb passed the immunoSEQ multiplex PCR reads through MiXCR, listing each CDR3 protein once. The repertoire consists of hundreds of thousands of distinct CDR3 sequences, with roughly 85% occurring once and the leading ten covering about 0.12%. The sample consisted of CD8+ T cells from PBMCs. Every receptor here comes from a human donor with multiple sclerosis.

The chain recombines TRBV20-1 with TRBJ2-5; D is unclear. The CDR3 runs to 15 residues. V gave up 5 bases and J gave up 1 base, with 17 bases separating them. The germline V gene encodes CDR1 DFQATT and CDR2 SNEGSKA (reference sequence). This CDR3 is CSAPTDGTIQETQYF. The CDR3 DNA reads TGCAGTGCTCCGACGGACGGTACTATCCAAGAGACCCAGTACTTC.

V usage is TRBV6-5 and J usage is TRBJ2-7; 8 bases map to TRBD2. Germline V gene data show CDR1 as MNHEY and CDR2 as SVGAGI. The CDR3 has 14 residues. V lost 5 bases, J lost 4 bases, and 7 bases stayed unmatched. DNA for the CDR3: TGTGCCAGCAGTCCCGGGGGGGATCTTTACGAGCAGTACTTC. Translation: CASSPGGDLYEQYF.

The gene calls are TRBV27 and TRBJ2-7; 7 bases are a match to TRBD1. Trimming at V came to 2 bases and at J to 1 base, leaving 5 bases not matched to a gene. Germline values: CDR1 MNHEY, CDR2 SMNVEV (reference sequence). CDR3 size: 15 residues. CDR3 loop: CASSLVGGQSYEQYF. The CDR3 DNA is TGTGCCAGCAGTTTAGTTGGGGGACAGTCCTACGAGCAGTACTTC.

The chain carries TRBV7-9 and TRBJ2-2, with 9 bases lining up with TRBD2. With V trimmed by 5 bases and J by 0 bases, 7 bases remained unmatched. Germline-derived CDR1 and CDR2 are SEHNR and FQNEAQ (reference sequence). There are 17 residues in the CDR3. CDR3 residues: CASSRGIAGANTGELFF. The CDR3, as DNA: TGTGCCAGCAGCCGAGGCATAGCGGGGGCGAACACCGGGGAGCTGTTTTTT.

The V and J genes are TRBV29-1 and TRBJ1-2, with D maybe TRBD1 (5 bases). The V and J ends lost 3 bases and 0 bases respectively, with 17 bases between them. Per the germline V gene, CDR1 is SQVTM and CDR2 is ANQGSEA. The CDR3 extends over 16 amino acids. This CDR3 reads CSVDNGGRDANYGYTF. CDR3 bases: TGCAGCGTTGACAATGGAGGCAGGGATGCTAACTATGGCTACACCTTC.

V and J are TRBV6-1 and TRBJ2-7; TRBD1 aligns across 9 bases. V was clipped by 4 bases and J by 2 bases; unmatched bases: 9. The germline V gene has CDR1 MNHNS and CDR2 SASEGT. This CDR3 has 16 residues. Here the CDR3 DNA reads TGTGCCAGCAGTGCCTTAGACAGGGGGATCGCCTACGAGCAGTACTTC. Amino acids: CASSALDRGIAYEQYF.

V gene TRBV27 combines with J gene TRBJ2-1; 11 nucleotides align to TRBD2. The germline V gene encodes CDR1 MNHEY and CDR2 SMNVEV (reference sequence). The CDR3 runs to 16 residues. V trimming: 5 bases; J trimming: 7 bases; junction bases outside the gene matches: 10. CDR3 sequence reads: CASSALPSGGRNEQFF. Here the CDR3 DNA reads TGTGCCAGCAGTGCTTTACCTAGCGGGGGGCGGAATGAGCAGTTCTTC.

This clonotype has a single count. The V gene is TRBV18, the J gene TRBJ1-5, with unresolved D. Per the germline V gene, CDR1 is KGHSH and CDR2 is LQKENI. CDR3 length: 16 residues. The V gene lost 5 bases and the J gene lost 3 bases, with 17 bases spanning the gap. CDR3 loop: CASSSFPDVFNQPQHF. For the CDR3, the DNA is TGTGCCAGCTCATCCTTCCCGGACGTCTTCAATCAGCCCCAGCATTTT.

The CDR3 loop is CASGTYTGSAEAFF. The CDR3, as DNA: TGTGCCAGCGGGACTTATACAGGGAGTGCTGAAGCTTTCTTT. The rearrangement joins TRBV11-2 to TRBJ1-1; tentative D call: TRBD1 (6 bases). Germline CDR1 is SGHAT and CDR2 is FQNNGV. V lost 8 bases, J lost 6 bases, and 19 bases lay in between. The CDR3 is 14 amino acids.

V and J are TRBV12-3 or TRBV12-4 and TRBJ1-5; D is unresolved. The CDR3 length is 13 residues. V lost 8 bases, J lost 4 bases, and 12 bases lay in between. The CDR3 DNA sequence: TGTGCCAGCCACCAAGGTGGGAATCAGCCCCAGCATTTT. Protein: CASHQGGNQPQHF.

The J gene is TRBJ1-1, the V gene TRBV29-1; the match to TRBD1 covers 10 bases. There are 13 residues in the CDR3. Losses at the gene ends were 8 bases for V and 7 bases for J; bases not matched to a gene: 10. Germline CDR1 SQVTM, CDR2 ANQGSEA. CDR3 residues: CSSRTGGDSEAFF. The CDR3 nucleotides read TGCAGCTCCAGGACAGGGGGTGATAGTGAAGCTTTCTTT. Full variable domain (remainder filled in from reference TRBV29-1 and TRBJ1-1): SAVISQKPSRDICQRGTSLTIQCQVDSQVTMMFWYRQQPGQSLTLIATANQGSEATYESGFVIDKFPISRPNLTFSTLTVSNMSPEDSSIYLCSSRTGGDSEAFFGQGTRLTVV.

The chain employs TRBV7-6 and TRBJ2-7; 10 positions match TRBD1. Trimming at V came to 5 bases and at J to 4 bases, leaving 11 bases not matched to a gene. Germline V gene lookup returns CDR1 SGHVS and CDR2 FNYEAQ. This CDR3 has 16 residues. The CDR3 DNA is TGTGCCAGCAGCGTACACGCGGGGACAGGGGAATACGAGCAGTACTTC. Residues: CASSVHAGTGEYEQYF.

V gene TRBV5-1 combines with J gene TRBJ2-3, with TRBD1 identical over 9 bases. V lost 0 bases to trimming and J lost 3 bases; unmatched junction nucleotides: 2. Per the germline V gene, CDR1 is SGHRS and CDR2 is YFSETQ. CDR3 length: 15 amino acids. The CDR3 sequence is CASSLGTGVTDTQYF. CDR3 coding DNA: TGCGCCAGCAGCTTGGGGACAGGGGTAACAGATACGCAGTATTTT.

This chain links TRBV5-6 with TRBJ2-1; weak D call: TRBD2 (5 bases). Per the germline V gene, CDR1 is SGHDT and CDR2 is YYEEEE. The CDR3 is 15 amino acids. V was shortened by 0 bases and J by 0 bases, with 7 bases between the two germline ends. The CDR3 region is CASSLVASSYNEQFF. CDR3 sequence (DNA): TGTGCCAGCAGCTTGGTAGCGAGCTCCTACAATGAGCAGTTCTTC.

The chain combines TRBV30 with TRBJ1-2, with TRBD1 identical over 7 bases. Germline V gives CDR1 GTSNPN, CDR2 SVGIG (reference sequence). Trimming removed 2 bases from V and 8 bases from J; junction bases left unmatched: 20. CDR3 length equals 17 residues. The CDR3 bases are TGTGCCTGGAGTCTCCCTTATACCGGGGACACACAGGGGGGCTACACCTTC. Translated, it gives CAWSLPYTGDTQGGYTF.

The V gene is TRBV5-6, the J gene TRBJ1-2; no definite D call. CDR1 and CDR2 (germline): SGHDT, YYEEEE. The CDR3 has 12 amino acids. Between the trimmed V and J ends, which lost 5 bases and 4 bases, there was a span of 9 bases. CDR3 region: CASSTGRYGYTF. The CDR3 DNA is TGTGCCAGCAGTACGGGTCGCTATGGCTACACCTTC.

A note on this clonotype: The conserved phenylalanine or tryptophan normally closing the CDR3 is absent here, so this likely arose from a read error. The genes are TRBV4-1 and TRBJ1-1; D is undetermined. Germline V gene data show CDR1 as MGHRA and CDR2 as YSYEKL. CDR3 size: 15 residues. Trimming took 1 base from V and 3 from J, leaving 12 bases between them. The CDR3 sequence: CASSQGQPTYTEAFL. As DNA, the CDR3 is TGCGCCAGCAGCCAAGGGCAGCCAACCTACACTGAAGCTTTCCTT.

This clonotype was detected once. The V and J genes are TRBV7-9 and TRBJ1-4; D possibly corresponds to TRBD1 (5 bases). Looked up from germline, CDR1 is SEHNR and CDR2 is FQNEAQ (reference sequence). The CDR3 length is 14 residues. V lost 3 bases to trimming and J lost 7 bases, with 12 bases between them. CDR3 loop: CASSLGPISEKLFF. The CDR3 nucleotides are TGTGCCAGCAGCTTGGGACCAATAAGTGAAAAACTGTTTTTT.

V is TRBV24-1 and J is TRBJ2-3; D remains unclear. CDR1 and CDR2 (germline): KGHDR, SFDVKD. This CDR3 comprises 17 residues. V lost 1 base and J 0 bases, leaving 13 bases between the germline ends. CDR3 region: CATSDLRSATSTDTQYF. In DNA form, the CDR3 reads TGTGCCACCAGTGATTTAAGGAGCGCTACTAGCACAGATACGCAGTATTTT.

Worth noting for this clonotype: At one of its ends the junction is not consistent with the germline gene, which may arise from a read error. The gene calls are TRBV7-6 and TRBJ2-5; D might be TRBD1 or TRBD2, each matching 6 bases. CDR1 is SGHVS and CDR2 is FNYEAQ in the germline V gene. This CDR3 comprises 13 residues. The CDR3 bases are TGTACCAGCAGCGGAAGGGGGGAAGAGACCCAGTACTTC. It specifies CTSSGRGEETQYF.

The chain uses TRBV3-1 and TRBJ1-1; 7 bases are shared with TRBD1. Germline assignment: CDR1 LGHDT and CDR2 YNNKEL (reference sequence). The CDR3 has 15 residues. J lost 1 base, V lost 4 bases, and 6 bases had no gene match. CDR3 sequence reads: CASSLPGQQNTEAFF. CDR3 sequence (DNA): TGTGCCAGCAGCCTACCGGGACAGCAGAACACTGAAGCTTTCTTT.

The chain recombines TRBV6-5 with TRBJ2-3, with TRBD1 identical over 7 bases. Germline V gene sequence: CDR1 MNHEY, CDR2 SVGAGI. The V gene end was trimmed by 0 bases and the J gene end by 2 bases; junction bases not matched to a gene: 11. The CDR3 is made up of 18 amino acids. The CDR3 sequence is CASSYSIMGTDFTDTQYF. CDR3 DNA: TGTGCCAGCAGTTACTCGATAATGGGGACAGATTTCACAGATACGCAGTATTTT.

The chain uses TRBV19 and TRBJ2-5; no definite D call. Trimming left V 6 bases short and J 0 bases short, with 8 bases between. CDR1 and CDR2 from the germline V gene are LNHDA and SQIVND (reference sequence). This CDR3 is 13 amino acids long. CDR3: CASRKDHQETQYF. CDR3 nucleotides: TGTGCCAGTAGAAAAGACCACCAAGAGACCCAGTACTTC.

CDR3 protein: CASSPTTTTYNEQFF. CDR3 nucleotides: TGTGCCAGCAGTCCCACGACGACCACCTACAATGAGCAGTTCTTC. V gene TRBV27 combines with J gene TRBJ2-1; unclear D gene. V dropped 5 bases and J dropped 2 bases, with 13 bases sitting between them. CDR3 length: 15 amino acids. Germline V gene sequence: CDR1 MNHEY, CDR2 SMNVEV (reference sequence).

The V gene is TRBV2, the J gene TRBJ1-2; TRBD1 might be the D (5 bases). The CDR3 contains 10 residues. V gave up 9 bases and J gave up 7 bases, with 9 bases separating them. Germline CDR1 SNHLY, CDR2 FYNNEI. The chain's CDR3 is CASRGRGYTF. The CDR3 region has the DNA TGTGCCAGTAGGGGCCGTGGCTACACCTTC.

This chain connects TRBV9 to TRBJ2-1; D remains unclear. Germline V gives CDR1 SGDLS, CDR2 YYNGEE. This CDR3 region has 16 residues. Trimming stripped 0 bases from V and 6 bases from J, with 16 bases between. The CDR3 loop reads CASSVGGGHSGNEQFF. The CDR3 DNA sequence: TGTGCCAGCAGCGTAGGGGGTGGGCATTCTGGCAATGAGCAGTTCTTC.

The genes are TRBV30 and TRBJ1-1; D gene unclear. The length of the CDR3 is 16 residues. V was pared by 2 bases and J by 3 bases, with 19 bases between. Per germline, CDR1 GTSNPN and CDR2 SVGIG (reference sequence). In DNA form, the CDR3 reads TGTGCCTGGAGTCAGCTTCCGGGCCGGGAGGACACTGAAGCTTTCTTT. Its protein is CAWSQLPGREDTEAFF.